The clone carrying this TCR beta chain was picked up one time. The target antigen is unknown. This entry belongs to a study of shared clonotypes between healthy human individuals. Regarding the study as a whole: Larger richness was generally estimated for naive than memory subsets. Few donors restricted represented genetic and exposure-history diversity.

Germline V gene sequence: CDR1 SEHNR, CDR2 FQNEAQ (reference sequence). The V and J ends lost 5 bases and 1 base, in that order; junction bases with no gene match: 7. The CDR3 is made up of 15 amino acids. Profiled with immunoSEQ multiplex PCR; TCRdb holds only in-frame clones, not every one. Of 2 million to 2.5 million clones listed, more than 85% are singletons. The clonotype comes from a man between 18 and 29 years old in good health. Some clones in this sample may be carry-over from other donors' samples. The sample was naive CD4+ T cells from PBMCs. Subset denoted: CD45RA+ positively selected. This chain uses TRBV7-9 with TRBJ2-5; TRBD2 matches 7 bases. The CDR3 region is CASSPVGGGQETQYF. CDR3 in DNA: TGTGCCAGCAGCCCGGTGGGCGGGGGCCAAGAGACCCAGTACTTC. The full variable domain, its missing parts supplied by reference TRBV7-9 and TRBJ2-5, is DTGVSQNPRHKITKRGQNVTFRCDPISEHNRLYWYRQTLGQGPEFLTYFQNEAQLEKSRLLSDRFSAERPKGSFSTLEIQRTEQGDSAMYLCASSPVGGGQETQYFGPGTRLLVL.